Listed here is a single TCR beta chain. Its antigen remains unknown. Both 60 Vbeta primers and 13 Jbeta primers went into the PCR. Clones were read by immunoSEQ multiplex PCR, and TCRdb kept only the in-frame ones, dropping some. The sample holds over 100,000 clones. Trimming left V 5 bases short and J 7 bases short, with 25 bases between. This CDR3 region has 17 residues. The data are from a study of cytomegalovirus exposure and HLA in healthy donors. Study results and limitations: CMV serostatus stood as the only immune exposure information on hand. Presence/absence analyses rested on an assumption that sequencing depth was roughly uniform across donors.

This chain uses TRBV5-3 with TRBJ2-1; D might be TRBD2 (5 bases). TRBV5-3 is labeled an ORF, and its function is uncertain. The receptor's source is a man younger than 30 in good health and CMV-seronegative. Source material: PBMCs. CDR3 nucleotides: TGTGCCAGAAGGGTAACTAGGTCTGGCGGAATTTTTAATGAGCAGTTCTTC. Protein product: CARRVTRSGGIFNEQFF.